The clone carrying this T cell receptor (beta chain) was counted at least ten times. Its cognate antigen is unknown. From RNA transcripts, TCR beta CDR3 regions were amplified. When the TCR CDR3 underwent first-round RT-PCR, the HTBI primer set was used. TCRdb fed the multiplex PCR reads into MiXCR, producing one record per CDR3 protein. The sample holds over 650,000 distinct CDR3 sequences, roughly 17% seen once. This entry is derived from a study of T cells in Graves' hyperthyroidism and ophthalmopathy. For the study at large: Peripheral blood sampling occurred at initial diagnosis, before any treatment. Study results and caveats: Most clonotypes expanded in the thyroid (above 0.001) were also present in blood.

CDR1 and CDR2 from the germline V gene are MDHEN and SYDVKM. V was clipped by 5 bases and J by 5 bases; unmatched bases: 12. The CDR3 totals 16 residues. Sequencing was done on a sample of blood. The rearrangement joins TRBV28 to TRBJ2-5, with 9 bases lining up with TRBD1. This TCR was recovered from a man younger than 35 with Graves' hyperthyroidism. Written as DNA, the CDR3 is TGTGCCAGCAGTCCCCCAGGACAGGGGTTTACTGAGACCCAGTACTTC. It codes for CASSPPGQGFTETQYF. Combining the CDR3 with reference TRBV28 and TRBJ2-5 gives the whole variable domain DVKVTQSSRYLVKRTGEKVFLECVQDMDHENMFWYRQDPGLGLRLIYFSYDVKMKEKGDIPEGYSVSREKKERFSLILESASTNQTSMYLCASSPPGQGFTETQYFGPGTRLLVL.